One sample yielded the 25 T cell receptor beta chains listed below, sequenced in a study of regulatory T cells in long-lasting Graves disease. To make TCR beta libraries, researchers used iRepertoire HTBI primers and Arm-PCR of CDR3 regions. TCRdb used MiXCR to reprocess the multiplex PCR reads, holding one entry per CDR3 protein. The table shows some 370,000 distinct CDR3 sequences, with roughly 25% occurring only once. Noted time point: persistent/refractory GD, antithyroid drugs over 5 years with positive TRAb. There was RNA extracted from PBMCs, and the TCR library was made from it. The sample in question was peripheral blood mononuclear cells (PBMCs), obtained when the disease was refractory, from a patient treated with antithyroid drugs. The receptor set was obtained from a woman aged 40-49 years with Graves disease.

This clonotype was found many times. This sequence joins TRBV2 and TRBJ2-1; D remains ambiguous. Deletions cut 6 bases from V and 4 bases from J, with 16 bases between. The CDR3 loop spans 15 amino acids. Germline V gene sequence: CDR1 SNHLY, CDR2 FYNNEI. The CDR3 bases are TGTGCCAGCAGCACCCACTCATCCTATTACAATGAGCAGTTCTTC. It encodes CASSTHSSYYNEQFF.

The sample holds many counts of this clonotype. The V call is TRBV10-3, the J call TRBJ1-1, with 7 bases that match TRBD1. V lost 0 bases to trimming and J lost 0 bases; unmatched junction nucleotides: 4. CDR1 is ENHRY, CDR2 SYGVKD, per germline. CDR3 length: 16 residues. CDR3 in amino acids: CAISESWGQLNTEAFF. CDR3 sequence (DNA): TGTGCCATCAGTGAGTCCTGGGGACAGCTGAACACTGAAGCTTTCTTT.

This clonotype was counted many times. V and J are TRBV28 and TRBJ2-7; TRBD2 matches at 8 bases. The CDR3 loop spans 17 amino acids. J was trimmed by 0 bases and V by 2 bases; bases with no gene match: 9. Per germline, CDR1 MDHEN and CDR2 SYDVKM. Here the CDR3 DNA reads TGTGCCAGCAGTTTACTTGTGTGGCGGGGGGACTCCTACGAGCAGTACTTC. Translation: CASSLLVWRGDSYEQYF.

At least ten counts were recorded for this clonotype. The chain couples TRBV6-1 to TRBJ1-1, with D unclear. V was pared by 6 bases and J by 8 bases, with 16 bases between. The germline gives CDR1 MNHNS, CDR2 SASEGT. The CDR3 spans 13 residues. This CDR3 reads CASRTRDSKEAFF. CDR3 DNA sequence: TGTGCCAGCAGGACAAGAGACTCAAAAGAAGCTTTCTTT.

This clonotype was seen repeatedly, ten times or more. The CDR3 here is CASSAELNTEAFF. The DNA of the CDR3 is TGTGCCAGCAGTGCGGAGCTCAACACTGAAGCTTTCTTT. The chain couples TRBV28 to TRBJ1-1, with D unresolved. The CDR3 covers 13 residues. CDR1 MDHEN and CDR2 SYDVKM come from the germline V gene. V lost 5 bases, J lost 2 bases, and 9 bases lay in between. The variable domain in full, completed from reference TRBV28 and TRBJ1-1, reads DVKVTQSSRYLVKRTGEKVFLECVQDMDHENMFWYRQDPGLGLRLIYFSYDVKMKEKGDIPEGYSVSREKKERFSLILESASTNQTSMYLCASSAELNTEAFFGQGTRLTVV.

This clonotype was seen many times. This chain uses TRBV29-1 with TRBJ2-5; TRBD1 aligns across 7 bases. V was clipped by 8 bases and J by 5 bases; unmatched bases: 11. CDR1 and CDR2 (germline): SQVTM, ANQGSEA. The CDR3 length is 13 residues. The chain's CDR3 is CSTPRDSPETQYF. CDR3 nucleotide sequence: TGCAGCACACCTCGGGACAGTCCGGAGACCCAGTACTTC.

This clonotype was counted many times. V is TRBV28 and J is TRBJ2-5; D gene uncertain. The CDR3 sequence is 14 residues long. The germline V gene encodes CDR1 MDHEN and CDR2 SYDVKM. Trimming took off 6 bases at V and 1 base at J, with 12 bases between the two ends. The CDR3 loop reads CASRPTRTQETQYF. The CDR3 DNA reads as TGTGCCAGCAGGCCGACAAGGACCCAAGAGACCCAGTACTTC.

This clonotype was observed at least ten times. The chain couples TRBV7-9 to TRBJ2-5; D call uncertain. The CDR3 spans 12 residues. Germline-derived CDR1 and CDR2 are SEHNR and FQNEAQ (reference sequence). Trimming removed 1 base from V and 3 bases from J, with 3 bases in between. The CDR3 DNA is TGTGCCAGCAGCTTAGACGAAGAGACCCAGTACTTC. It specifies CASSLDEETQYF.

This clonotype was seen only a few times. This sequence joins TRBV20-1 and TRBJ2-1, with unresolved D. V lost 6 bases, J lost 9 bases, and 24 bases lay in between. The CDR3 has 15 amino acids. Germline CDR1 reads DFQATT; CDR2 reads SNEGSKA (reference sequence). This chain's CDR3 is CSAAQGKGPWGEQFF. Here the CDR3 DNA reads TGCAGTGCCGCCCAAGGGAAGGGCCCCTGGGGTGAGCAGTTCTTC.

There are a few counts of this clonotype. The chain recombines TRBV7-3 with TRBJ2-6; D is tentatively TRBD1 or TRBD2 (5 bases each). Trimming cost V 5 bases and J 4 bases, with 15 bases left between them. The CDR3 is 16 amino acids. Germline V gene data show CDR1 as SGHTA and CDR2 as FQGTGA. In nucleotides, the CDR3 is TGTGCCAGCAGCGTTAACCGAGGGACCGGGGCCAACGTCCTGACTTTC. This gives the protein CASSVNRGTGANVLTF.

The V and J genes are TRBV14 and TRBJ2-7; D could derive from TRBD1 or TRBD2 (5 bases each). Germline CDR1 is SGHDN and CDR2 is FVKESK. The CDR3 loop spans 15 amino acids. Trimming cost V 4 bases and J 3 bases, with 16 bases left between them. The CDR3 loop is CASSRRDRGHYEQYF. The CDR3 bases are TGTGCCAGCAGCCGCCGGGACCGAGGACACTACGAGCAGTACTTC.

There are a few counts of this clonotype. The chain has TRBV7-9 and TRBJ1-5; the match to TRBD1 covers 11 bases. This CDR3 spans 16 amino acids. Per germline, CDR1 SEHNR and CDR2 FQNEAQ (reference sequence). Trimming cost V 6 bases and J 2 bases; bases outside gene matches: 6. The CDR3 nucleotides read TGTGCCAGCAGTCAGGGACAGGGGGACGGCAATCAGCCCCAGCATTTT. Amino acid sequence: CASSQGQGDGNQPQHF.

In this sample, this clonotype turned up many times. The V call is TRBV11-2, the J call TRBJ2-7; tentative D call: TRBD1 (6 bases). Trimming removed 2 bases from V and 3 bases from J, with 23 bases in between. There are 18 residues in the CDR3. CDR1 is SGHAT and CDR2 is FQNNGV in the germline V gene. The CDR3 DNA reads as TGTGCCAGCAGCTTAATAAAGGAAGGGGGACCCGAGTTCTACGAGCAGTACTTC. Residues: CASSLIKEGGPEFYEQYF.

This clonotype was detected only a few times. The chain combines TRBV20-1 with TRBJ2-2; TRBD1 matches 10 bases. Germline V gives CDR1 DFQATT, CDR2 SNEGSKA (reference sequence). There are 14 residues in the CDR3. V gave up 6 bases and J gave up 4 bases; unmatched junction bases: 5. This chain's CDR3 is CSATRDRGTGELFF. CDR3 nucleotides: TGCAGTGCCACCCGGGACAGGGGCACCGGGGAGCTGTTTTTT.

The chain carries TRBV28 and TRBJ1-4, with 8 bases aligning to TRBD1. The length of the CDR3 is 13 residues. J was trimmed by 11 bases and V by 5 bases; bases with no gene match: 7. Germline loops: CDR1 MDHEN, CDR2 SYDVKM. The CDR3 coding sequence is TGTGCCAGCAGTCCCCCGGACAGGGACAAACTGTTTTTT. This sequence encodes CASSPPDRDKLFF.

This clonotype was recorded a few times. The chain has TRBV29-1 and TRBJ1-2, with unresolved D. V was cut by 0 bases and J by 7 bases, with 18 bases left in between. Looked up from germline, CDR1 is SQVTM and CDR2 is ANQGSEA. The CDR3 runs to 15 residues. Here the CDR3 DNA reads TGCAGCGTTGAAGATCTTTGGCAGGTTTTCGGTGGCTACACCTTC. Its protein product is CSVEDLWQVFGGYTF.

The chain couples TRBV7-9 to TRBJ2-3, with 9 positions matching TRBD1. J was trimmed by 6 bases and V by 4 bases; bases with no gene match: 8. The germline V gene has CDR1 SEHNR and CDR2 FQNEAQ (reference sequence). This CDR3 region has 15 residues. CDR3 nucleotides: TGTGCCAGCAGCTCGACAGGGGGAGGTCTTGATACGCAGTATTTT. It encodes CASSSTGGGLDTQYF.

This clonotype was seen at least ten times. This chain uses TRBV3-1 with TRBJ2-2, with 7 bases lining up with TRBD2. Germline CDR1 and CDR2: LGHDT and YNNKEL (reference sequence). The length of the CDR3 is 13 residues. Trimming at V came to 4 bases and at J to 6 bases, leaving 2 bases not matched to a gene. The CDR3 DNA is TGTGCCAGCAGCCCTCGGGGGGCCGGGGAGCTGTTTTTT. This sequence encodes CASSPRGAGELFF. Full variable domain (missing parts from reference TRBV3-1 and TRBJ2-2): DTAVSQTPKYLVTQMGNDKSIKCEQNLGHDTMYWYKQDSKKFLKIMFSYNNKELIINETVPNRFSPKSPDKAHLNLHINSLELGDSAVYFCASSPRGAGELFFGEGSRLTVL.

In DNA form, the CDR3 reads TGTGCCAGCAGGGGCCTCGGGTTTCCTTACAATGAGCAGTTCTTC. This sequence encodes CASRGLGFPYNEQFF. V is TRBV2 and J is TRBJ2-1, with unresolved D. The V gene's germline CDR1 is SNHLY and CDR2 FYNNEI. V lost 6 bases and J 4 bases, leaving 16 bases between the germline ends. The length of the CDR3 is 15 residues.

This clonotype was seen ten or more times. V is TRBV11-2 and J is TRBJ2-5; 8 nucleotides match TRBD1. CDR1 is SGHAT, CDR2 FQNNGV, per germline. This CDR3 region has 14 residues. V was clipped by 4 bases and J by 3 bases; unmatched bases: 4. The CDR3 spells CASSYTGGKETQYF. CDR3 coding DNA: TGTGCCAGCAGCTATACAGGGGGAAAAGAGACCCAGTACTTC.

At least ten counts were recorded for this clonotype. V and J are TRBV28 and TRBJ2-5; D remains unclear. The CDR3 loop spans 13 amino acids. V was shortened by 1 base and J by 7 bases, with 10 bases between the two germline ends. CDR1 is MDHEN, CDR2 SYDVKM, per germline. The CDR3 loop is CASSLSGLVTQYF. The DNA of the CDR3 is TGTGCCAGCAGTTTATCTGGGCTGGTGACCCAGTACTTC.

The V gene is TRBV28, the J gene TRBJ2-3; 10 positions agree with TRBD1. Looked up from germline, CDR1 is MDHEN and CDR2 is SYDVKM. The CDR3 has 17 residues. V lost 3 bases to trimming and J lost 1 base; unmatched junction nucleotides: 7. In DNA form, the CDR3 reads TGTGCCAGCAGTTTCTCACTCGGGACAGGGGGCACAGATACGCAGTATTTT. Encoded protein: CASSFSLGTGGTDTQYF. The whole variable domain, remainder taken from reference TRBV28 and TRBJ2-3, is DVKVTQSSRYLVKRTGEKVFLECVQDMDHENMFWYRQDPGLGLRLIYFSYDVKMKEKGDIPEGYSVSREKKERFSLILESASTNQTSMYLCASSFSLGTGGTDTQYFGPGTRLTVL.

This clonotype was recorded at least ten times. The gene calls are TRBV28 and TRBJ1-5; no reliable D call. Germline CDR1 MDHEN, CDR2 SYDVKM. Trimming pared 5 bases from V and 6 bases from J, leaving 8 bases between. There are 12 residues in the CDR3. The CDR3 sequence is CASSLKGQPQHF. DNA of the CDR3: TGTGCCAGCAGTCTCAAGGGTCAGCCCCAGCATTTT.

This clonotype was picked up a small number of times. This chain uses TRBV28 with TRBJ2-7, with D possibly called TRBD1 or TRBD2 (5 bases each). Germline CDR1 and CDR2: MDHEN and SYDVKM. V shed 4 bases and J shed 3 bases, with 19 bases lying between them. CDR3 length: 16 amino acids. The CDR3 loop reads CASSYRIGTTGYEQYF. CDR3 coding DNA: TGTGCCAGCAGTTACCGGATCGGGACCACAGGCTACGAGCAGTACTTC. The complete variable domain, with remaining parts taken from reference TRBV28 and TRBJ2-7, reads DVKVTQSSRYLVKRTGEKVFLECVQDMDHENMFWYRQDPGLGLRLIYFSYDVKMKEKGDIPEGYSVSREKKERFSLILESASTNQTSMYLCASSYRIGTTGYEQYFGPGTRLTVT.

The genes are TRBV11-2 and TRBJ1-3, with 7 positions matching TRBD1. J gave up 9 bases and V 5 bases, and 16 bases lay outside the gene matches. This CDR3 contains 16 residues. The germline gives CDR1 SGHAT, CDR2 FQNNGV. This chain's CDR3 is CASSPPDRPGWGTIYF. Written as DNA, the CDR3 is TGTGCCAGCAGCCCTCCGGACAGGCCTGGTTGGGGCACCATATATTTT.